This T cell receptor beta chain was recovered during a study of T cell responses to AZD1222 COVID-19 vaccine. Clones were read by immunoSEQ multiplex PCR, and TCRdb kept only the in-frame ones, dropping some. The table lists 130,000 to 150,000 clones, about 87% of them singletons. The receptor was isolated from an adult in good health. The sequences come from peripheral blood, collected on day 0 of AZD1222 vaccination.

The CDR3 here is CASSRSLGATF. In nucleotides, the CDR3 is TGTGCCAGCAGCCGTTCGTTGGGGGCCACCTTC. The J gene is TRBJ1-2, the V gene TRBV11-2; tentatively, D is TRBD1 (6 bases). This CDR3 has 11 amino acids. CDR1 is SGHAT and CDR2 is FQNNGV in the germline V gene. V lost 5 bases and J 13 bases, leaving 14 bases between the germline ends.